These 5 T cell receptor beta chains share one sample of origin, sequenced in a study of radiotherapy plus CTLA-4 blockade in lung cancer. The repertoire was sequenced with immunoSEQ multiplex PCR; TCRdb's copy has only in-frame clones and lacks some. The sample holds roughly 30,000 clones, approximately 77% seen once. Sequenced here: peripheral blood, sampled from a patient treated with radiotherapy plus ipilimumab. The receptors stem from a human donor with non-small cell lung cancer that progressed on radiotherapy plus ipilimumab.

This clone occurred once. The chain carries TRBV5-1 and TRBJ2-7; 9 bases are shared with TRBD1. Trimming took 1 base from V and 2 from J; bases not matched to a gene: 13. Germline assignment: CDR1 SGHRS and CDR2 YFSETQ. The CDR3 runs 18 residues. The CDR3: CASSLKKPGQGVTYEQYF. CDR3 nucleotides: TGCGCCAGCAGCTTGAAAAAACCGGGACAGGGAGTCACCTACGAGCAGTACTTC.

J is TRBJ1-4 and V is TRBV9, with D perhaps matching TRBD1 (6 bases). This CDR3 spans 15 amino acids. Trimming took 0 bases from V and 2 from J, leaving 8 bases between them. CDR1 and CDR2 (germline): SGDLS, YYNGEE. The CDR3 loop is CASSVEGGTNEKLFF. CDR3 sequence (DNA): TGTGCCAGCAGCGTAGAAGGGGGTACTAATGAAAAACTGTTTTTT.

CDR3 nucleotide sequence: TGTGCCAGCAGCTTCACCGGACTAGCGGGTATCGTGCAGTACTTC. Its translation: CASSFTGLAGIVQYF. The chain recombines TRBV5-8 with TRBJ2-7, with TRBD2 matching over 11 bases. Germline CDR1 SGHTS, CDR2 YDEGEE. This CDR3 is 15 amino acids long. J was trimmed by 9 bases and V by 2 bases; bases with no gene match: 10. Full variable domain (missing parts from reference TRBV5-8 and TRBJ2-7): EAGVTQSPTHLIKTRGQQATLRCSPISGHTSVYWYQQALGLGLQFLLWYDEGEERNRGNFPPRFSGRQFPNYSSELNVNALELEDSALYLCASSFTGLAGIVQYFGPGTRLTVT.

The chain joins TRBV20-1 to TRBJ2-3; no clear D gene. Germline V gives CDR1 DFQATT, CDR2 SNEGSKA (reference sequence). The CDR3 spans 11 residues. V lost 3 bases and J 4 bases, leaving 5 bases between the germline ends. CDR3 sequence (DNA): TGCAGTGCTAGCGTGGCAGATACGCAGTATTTT. This codes for CSASVADTQYF.

The chain links TRBV5-2 to TRBJ1-2. TRBV5-2 is a documented pseudogene. The CDR3 spans 16 residues. The CDR3 DNA reads as TGTGCCAGCAAGTTCTGCCGAGAGTACGAGACCTATGGCTACACCTTC. Translated, it gives CASKFCREYETYGYTF.